Each of the 31 T cell receptor beta chains below was sequenced from the same sample in a study of control samples from healthy donors and cancer patients. The method was immunoSEQ multiplex PCR; TCRdb's version includes in-frame clones alone and lacks a portion of them. Found here are about 120,000 clones, approximately 84% of them singletons; the top ten hold around 2%. The sample consisted of blood. The receptors here all came from a man between 18 and 29 years old in good health.

The chain has TRBV11-3 and TRBJ1-1, with D unresolved. The V and J ends lost 3 bases and 1 base respectively, with 9 bases between them. Germline loops: CDR1 SGHNT, CDR2 YENEEA. CDR3 length: 14 amino acids. Here the CDR3 reads CASSFGRSNTEAFF. In DNA form, the CDR3 reads TGTGCCAGCAGCTTTGGGAGATCGAACACTGAAGCTTTCTTT.

The chain combines TRBV5-4 with TRBJ2-1; 10 nucleotides agree with TRBD2. This CDR3 contains 15 residues. From germline, CDR1 is SGHNT and CDR2 YYREEE (reference sequence). Unmatched junction bases numbered 5, after V lost 1 base and J lost 7 bases. CDR3 protein: CASSLSSGSSNEQFF. The CDR3, as DNA: TGTGCCAGCAGCTTGTCTAGCGGGAGTTCGAATGAGCAGTTCTTC.

The V and J genes are TRBV6-4 and TRBJ2-3, with a weak D call TRBD2 (6 bases). V shed 2 bases and J shed 0 bases, with 9 bases lying between them. Germline CDR1 and CDR2: MRHNA and SNTAGT. The CDR3 extends over 15 amino acids. The CDR3 loop is CASSDPGASTDTQYF. CDR3 bases: TGTGCCAGCAGTGACCCGGGAGCAAGCACAGATACGCAGTATTTT.

The gene calls are TRBV30 and TRBJ2-5; D call uncertain. Trimming removed 0 bases from V and 4 bases from J, with 18 bases in between. In germline, CDR1 is GTSNPN, CDR2 SVGIG (reference sequence). The CDR3 extends over 16 amino acids. CDR3 sequence (DNA): TGTGCCTGGAGTGTACTCCCCGAGTCCATTGTAGAGACCCAGTACTTC. It codes for CAWSVLPESIVETQYF.

V gene TRBV5-1 combines with J gene TRBJ2-5; D might be TRBD1 (6 bases). The V end was cut by 0 bases, the J end by 5 bases, with 11 bases between. Germline loops: CDR1 SGHRS, CDR2 YFSETQ. This CDR3 has 14 residues. The CDR3 is CASSLVGAGETQYF. Written as DNA, the CDR3 is TGCGCCAGCAGCTTGGTGGGGGCCGGCGAGACCCAGTACTTC.

V usage is TRBV19 and J usage is TRBJ1-5; 7 nucleotides agree with TRBD1. In germline, CDR1 is LNHDA, CDR2 SQIVND (reference sequence). The CDR3 runs to 16 residues. Germline trimming cut 3 bases from V and 5 bases from J; bases unmatched to any gene: 10. In DNA, the CDR3 is TGTGCCAGTAGTATGGCGGCTAAGGGGGCAGATCAGCCCCAGCATTTT. Protein sequence: CASSMAAKGADQPQHF. Using reference TRBV19 and TRBJ1-5 for the parts outside the CDR3, the full variable domain is DGGITQSPKYLFRKEGQNVTLSCEQNLNHDAMYWYRQDPGQGLRLIYYSQIVNDFQKGDIAEGYSVSREKKESFPLTVTSAQKNPTAFYLCASSMAAKGADQPQHFGDGTRLSIL.

The V gene is TRBV2, the J gene TRBJ2-5; maybe TRBD2 (5 bases). Germline V gives CDR1 SNHLY, CDR2 FYNNEI. The CDR3 runs 14 residues. V lost 6 bases, J lost 2 bases, and 13 bases lay in between. CDR3 sequence reads: CASRVIRGQETQYF. The CDR3 bases are TGTGCCAGCAGGGTCATCCGGGGTCAAGAGACCCAGTACTTC. Filled out from reference TRBV2 and TRBJ2-5, the complete variable domain reads EPEVTQTPSHQVTQMGQEVILRCVPISNHLYFYWYRQILGQKVEFLVSFYNNEISEKSEIFDDQFSVERPDGSNFTLKIRSTKLEDSAMYFCASRVIRGQETQYFGPGTRLLVL.

In its sample, this clone was seen many times. The V call is TRBV6-5, the J call TRBJ2-2; TRBD1 is a possible D gene (5 bases). Germline lookup yields CDR1 MNHEY and CDR2 SVGAGI. The CDR3 totals 15 residues. V lost 4 bases and J lost 6, with 15 bases in between. The CDR3 protein is CASSFLSTVPGELFF. In nucleotides, the CDR3 is TGTGCCAGCAGTTTCCTCTCGACAGTACCCGGGGAGCTGTTTTTT.

This sequence joins TRBV18 and TRBJ2-7; the match to TRBD1 covers 9 bases. Germline V CDR1 and CDR2: KGHSH, LQKENI. CDR3 length: 15 residues. V gave up 3 bases and J gave up 6 bases; unmatched junction bases: 9. CDR3: CASSPWTGAWGEQYF. The DNA for the CDR3 is TGTGCCAGCTCACCCTGGACAGGGGCCTGGGGCGAGCAGTACTTC.

The CDR3 DNA reads as TGTGCCAGCATTTTAACAGGCTATAGCAATCAGCCCCAGCATTTT. This translates into CASILTGYSNQPQHF. J is TRBJ1-5 and V is TRBV6-5; a weak D match, TRBD1 (5 bases). The V end was cut by 7 bases, the J end by 0 bases, with 13 bases between. The CDR3 length is 15 residues. CDR1 is MNHEY and CDR2 is SVGAGI in the germline V gene.

The chain uses TRBV25-1 and TRBJ1-1, with 8 nucleotides matching TRBD1. The CDR3 is made up of 16 amino acids. Germline V gives CDR1 MGHDK, CDR2 SYGVNS. J gave up 0 bases and V 4 bases, and 7 bases lay outside the gene matches. CDR3 nucleotide sequence: TGTGCCAGCAGTGTGTCAAGGACAGGGTTGAACACTGAAGCTTTCTTT. Its protein product is CASSVSRTGLNTEAFF.

The rearrangement uses TRBV1 and TRBJ2-2; the listed D gene, TRBD2, was not tested against the DNA. TRBV1 is assigned pseudogene status. This CDR3 spans 19 amino acids. CDR3 DNA: TGCACCAGCAGCCAACCGGGACTAGCGGGCGAATCGAACACCGGGGAGCTGTTTTTT. This gives the protein CTSSQPGLAGESNTGELFF.

The chain carries TRBV5-6 and TRBJ1-1; D remains unclear. Trimming took 7 bases from V and 0 from J, leaving 19 bases between them. The CDR3 sequence is 16 residues long. The germline CDR1 and CDR2 sequences are SGHDT and YYEEEE. CDR3 region: CASGRTEILMNTEAFF. DNA of the CDR3: TGTGCCAGCGGTCGGACGGAAATACTCATGAACACTGAAGCTTTCTTT. Using reference TRBV5-6 and TRBJ1-1 for the parts outside the CDR3, the full variable domain is DAGVTQSPTHLIKTRGQQVTLRCSPKSGHDTVSWYQQALGQGPQFIFQYYEEEERQRGNFPDRFSGHQFPNYSSELNVNALLLGDSALYLCASGRTEILMNTEAFFGQGTRLTVV.

The rearrangement joins TRBV5-1 to TRBJ1-5, with unresolved D. Trimming pared 0 bases from V and 4 bases from J, leaving 5 bases between. CDR1 and CDR2 from the germline V gene are SGHRS and YFSETQ. The CDR3 contains 13 residues. The CDR3 coding sequence is TGCGCCAGCAGCTTGGACGCGAATCAGCCCCAGCATTTT. Translating gives CASSLDANQPQHF.

The CDR3: CASRRDGYNEQFF. CDR3 coding DNA: TGTGCCAGCAGGAGGGACGGCTACAATGAGCAGTTCTTC. This chain connects TRBV6-5 to TRBJ2-1; D tentatively fits TRBD1 or TRBD2 (5 bases each). V lost 6 bases and J lost 3, with 9 bases in between. Per germline, CDR1 MNHEY and CDR2 SVGAGI. CDR3 length equals 13 residues.

V is TRBV6-2 or TRBV6-3 and J is TRBJ2-7; a possible D gene is TRBD1 (6 bases). CDR3 length equals 13 residues. CDR1 is MNHEY, CDR2 SVGEGT, per germline. V was cut by 4 bases and J by 0 bases, with 7 bases left in between. The CDR3 DNA reads as TGTGCCAGCAGTTGGACAGTCTCCTACGAGCAGTACTTC. Protein product: CASSWTVSYEQYF.

The CDR3 region is CASSVDPSGSYEQYF. In nucleotides, the CDR3 is TGTGCCAGCAGCGTAGACCCTAGCGGCTCCTACGAGCAGTACTTC. The V call is TRBV9, the J call TRBJ2-7; 7 bases align to TRBD2. The CDR3 sequence is 15 residues long. The ends lost 0 bases at V and 0 bases at J; junction bases unmatched: 3. Per the germline V gene, CDR1 is SGDLS and CDR2 is YYNGEE.

This clone was recorded once. This rearrangement joins TRBV24-1 to TRBJ2-1; D remains unclear. The CDR3 is 17 amino acids. The ends were cut back, 5 bases at V and 0 bases at J, with 16 bases in the middle. Germline V gene lookup returns CDR1 KGHDR and CDR2 SFDVKD. CDR3 loop: CATSALGSGNSYNEQFF. CDR3 coding DNA: TGTGCCACCAGTGCCCTGGGTTCAGGAAACTCCTACAATGAGCAGTTCTTC.

The chain employs TRBV9 and TRBJ2-7, with D possibly being TRBD2 (5 bases). From germline, CDR1 is SGDLS and CDR2 YYNGEE. This CDR3 is 13 amino acids long. The V gene lost 0 bases and the J gene lost 7 bases, with 11 bases spanning the gap. The DNA of the CDR3 is TGTGCCAGCAGCGTAGCCCCGAGGGATGAGCAGTACTTC. It is translated as CASSVAPRDEQYF.

The J gene is TRBJ1-4, the V gene TRBV27, with D perhaps matching TRBD1 (6 bases). Per germline, CDR1 MNHEY and CDR2 SMNVEV (reference sequence). The length of the CDR3 is 16 residues. Trimming left V 3 bases short and J 5 bases short, with 16 bases between. CDR3 in DNA: TGTGCCAGCAGTTTTAGCGGGGGCGCATGGAATGAAAAACTGTTTTTT. Translated: CASSFSGGAWNEKLFF.

The rearrangement joins TRBV20-1 to TRBJ2-2; D gene uncertain. The CDR3 extends over 11 amino acids. The germline V gene has CDR1 DFQATT and CDR2 SNEGSKA (reference sequence). Trimming took 1 base from V and 6 from J, leaving 3 bases between them. Here the CDR3 reads CSARGSGELFF. In DNA form, the CDR3 reads TGCAGTGCTAGAGGGTCCGGGGAGCTGTTTTTT.

The chain joins TRBV5-4 to TRBJ2-5, with a tentative D call TRBD2 (5 bases). The V end was cut by 4 bases, the J end by 7 bases, with 20 bases between. The length of the CDR3 is 15 residues. Germline V gene sequence: CDR1 SGHNT, CDR2 YYREEE (reference sequence). This CDR3 reads CASSPGGRGKGTQYF. As DNA, the CDR3 is TGTGCCAGCAGCCCAGGTGGTCGAGGGAAGGGGACCCAGTACTTC. The complete variable domain, with remaining parts taken from reference TRBV5-4 and TRBJ2-5, reads ETGVTQSPTHLIKTRGQQVTLRCSSQSGHNTVSWYQQALGQGPQFIFQYYREEENGRGNFPPRFSGLQFPNYSSELNVNALELDDSALYLCASSPGGRGKGTQYFGPGTRLLVL.

This chain connects TRBV12-3 or TRBV12-4 to TRBJ1-5; D remains unclear. The ends were cut back, 6 bases at V and 5 bases at J, with 8 bases in the middle. The CDR3 is 12 residues long. DNA of the CDR3: TGTGCCAGCAGCGCAAATCATCAGCCCCAGCATTTT. Translating it yields CASSANHQPQHF.

J is TRBJ2-2 and V is TRBV18; TRBD2 aligns across 14 bases. The junction had 7 bases not matched to a gene; V was cut back by 5 bases and J by 5 bases. There are 17 residues in the CDR3. Germline CDR1 is KGHSH and CDR2 is LQKENI. CDR3: CASSFRTSGRTTGELFF. The CDR3 coding sequence is TGTGCCAGCTCATTCCGGACTAGCGGGAGGACGACCGGGGAGCTGTTTTTT.

The chain couples TRBV6-6 to TRBJ2-2, with no clear D. Trimming cost V 10 bases and J 5 bases, with 8 bases left between them. CDR3 length: 11 residues. Germline lookup yields CDR1 MNHNY and CDR2 SVGAGI (reference sequence). The CDR3 DNA is TGTGCCATCCTCAGGACCGGGGAGCTGTTTTTT. It codes for CAILRTGELFF.

The chain has TRBV19 and TRBJ1-4; no definite D call. With 0 bases removed from V and 4 bases from J, the gap between germline ends came to 12 bases. CDR3 length equals 16 residues. CDR1 and CDR2 (germline): LNHDA, SQIVND (reference sequence). In DNA form, the CDR3 reads TGTGCCAGTAGTATAGACAGGCCTGGGGATAATGAAAAACTGTTTTTT. Residues: CASSIDRPGDNEKLFF.

The CDR3 nucleotides are TGTGCCAGCAGTTACTCGAGGGAGGGAGGCTATGGCTACACCTTC. It specifies CASSYSREGGYGYTF. The chain has TRBV6-2 or TRBV6-3 and TRBJ1-2; D is unclear. The CDR3 length is 15 residues. With 0 bases removed from V and 4 bases from J, the gap between germline ends came to 12 bases. Germline V gene lookup returns CDR1 MNHEY and CDR2 SVGEGT.

The chain is built from TRBV7-3 and TRBJ1-1; the D is unclear. CDR3 length equals 13 residues. From germline, CDR1 is SGHTA and CDR2 FQGTGA. Trimming pared 0 bases from V and 5 bases from J, leaving 7 bases between. The CDR3 DNA reads as TGTGCCAGCAGCTTAACACCGGAGACTGAAGCTTTCTTT. It encodes CASSLTPETEAFF.

The V call is TRBV27, the J call TRBJ2-7, with 8 bases matching TRBD1. The J segment lost 4 bases and the V segment lost 7 bases, leaving 9 bases of the junction unmatched. The CDR3 spans 14 residues. CDR1 is MNHEY and CDR2 is SMNVEV in the germline V gene (reference sequence). The CDR3 nucleotides read TGTGCCAGCACCCTAAGCAGGGGGCCGTACGAGCAGTACTTC. Protein: CASTLSRGPYEQYF.

The J gene is TRBJ2-1, the V gene TRBV5-1; possibly TRBD1 for D (6 bases). Germline CDR1 and CDR2: SGHRS and YFSETQ. Trimming left V 7 bases short and J 1 base short, with 15 bases between. CDR3 length equals 15 residues. The DNA of the CDR3 is TGCGCCAGCCGACGAGGGGGATATTCCTACAATGAGCAGTTCTTC. Translating it yields CASRRGGYSYNEQFF. Looking up the rest from reference TRBV5-1 and TRBJ2-1 gives the full variable domain: KAGVTQTPRYLIKTRGQQVTLSCSPISGHRSVSWYQQTPGQGLQFLFEYFSETQRNKGNFPGRFSGRQFSNSRSEMNVSTLELGDSALYLCASRRGGYSYNEQFFGPGTRLTVL.

The chain carries TRBV6-2 or TRBV6-3 and TRBJ2-7, with D perhaps TRBD2 (5 bases). The V end lost 0 bases, the J end lost 2 bases, and 14 bases lay between the germline ends. Germline CDR1 MNHEY, CDR2 SVGEGT. The CDR3 runs 16 residues. The CDR3 nucleotides read TGTGCCAGCAGTTACTCGATTGGGAAACTAGCCTACGAGCAGTACTTC. Amino acid sequence: CASSYSIGKLAYEQYF.